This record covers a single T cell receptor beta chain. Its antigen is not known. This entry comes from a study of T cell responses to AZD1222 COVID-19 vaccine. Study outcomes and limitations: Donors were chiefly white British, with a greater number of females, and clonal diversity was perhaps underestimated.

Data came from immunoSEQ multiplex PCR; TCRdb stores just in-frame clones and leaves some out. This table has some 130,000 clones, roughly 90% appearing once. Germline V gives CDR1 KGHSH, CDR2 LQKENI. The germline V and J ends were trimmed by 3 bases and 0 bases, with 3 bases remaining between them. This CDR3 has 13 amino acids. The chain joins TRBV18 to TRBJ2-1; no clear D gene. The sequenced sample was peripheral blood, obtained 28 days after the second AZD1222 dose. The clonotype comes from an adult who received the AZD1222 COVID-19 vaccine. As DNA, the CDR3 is TGTGCCAGCTCACCCGCCTCCTACAATGAGCAGTTCTTC. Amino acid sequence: CASSPASYNEQFF.